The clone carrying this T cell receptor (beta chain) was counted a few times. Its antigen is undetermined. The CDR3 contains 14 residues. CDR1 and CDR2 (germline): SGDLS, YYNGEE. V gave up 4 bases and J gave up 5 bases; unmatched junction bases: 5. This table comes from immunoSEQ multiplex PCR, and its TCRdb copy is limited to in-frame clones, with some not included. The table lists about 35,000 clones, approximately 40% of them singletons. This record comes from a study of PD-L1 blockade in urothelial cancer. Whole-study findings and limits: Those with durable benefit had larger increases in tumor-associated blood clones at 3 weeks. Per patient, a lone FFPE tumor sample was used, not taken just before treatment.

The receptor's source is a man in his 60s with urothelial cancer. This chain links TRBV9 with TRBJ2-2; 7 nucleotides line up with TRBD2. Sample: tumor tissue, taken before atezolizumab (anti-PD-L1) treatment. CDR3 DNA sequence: TGTGCCAGCAGCCCCCGGGACTATACCGGGGAGCTGTTTTTT. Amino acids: CASSPRDYTGELFF.